A single sample is the source of the 2 T cell receptor beta chains below, sequenced in a study of cytomegalovirus exposure and HLA in healthy donors. The PCR employed 60 Vbeta primers together with 13 Jbeta primers. Repertoires were generated with immunoSEQ multiplex PCR, while TCRdb's copy carries only in-frame clones and drops some. Of roughly 150,000 clones in the sample, 65% to 70% were seen once. Material: PBMCs. The receptors were sampled from a man aged 25 to 45 in good health and CMV-seropositive.

This clone was found a few times. V and J are TRBV11-3 and TRBJ2-5, with TRBD1 matching 7 bases. Germline V gene sequence: CDR1 SGHNT, CDR2 YENEEA. V was clipped by 7 bases and J by 5 bases; unmatched bases: 7. The CDR3 has 13 residues. The DNA of the CDR3 is TGTGCCAGCACCCCCACAGGGGCGGAGACCCAGTACTTC. Protein sequence: CASTPTGAETQYF.

This chain connects TRBV5-1 to TRBJ1-1; no definite D call. Germline CDR1 and CDR2: SGHRS and YFSETQ. V lost 0 bases to trimming and J lost 0 bases, with 6 bases between them. There are 14 residues in the CDR3. In DNA, the CDR3 is TGCGCCAGCAGCTTGGGGGCCTTGAACACTGAAGCTTTCTTT. It is translated as CASSLGALNTEAFF.